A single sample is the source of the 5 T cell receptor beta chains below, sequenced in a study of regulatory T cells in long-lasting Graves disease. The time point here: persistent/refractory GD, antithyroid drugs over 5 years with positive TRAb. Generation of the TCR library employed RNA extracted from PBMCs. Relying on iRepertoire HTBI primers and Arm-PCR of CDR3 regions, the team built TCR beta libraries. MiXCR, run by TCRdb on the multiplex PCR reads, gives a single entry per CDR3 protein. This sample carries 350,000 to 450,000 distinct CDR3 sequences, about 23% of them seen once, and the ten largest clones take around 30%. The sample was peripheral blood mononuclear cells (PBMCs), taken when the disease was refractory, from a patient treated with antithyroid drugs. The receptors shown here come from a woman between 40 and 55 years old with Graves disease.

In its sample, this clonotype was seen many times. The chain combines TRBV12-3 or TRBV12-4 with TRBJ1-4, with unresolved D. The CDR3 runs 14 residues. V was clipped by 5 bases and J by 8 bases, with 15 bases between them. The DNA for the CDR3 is TGTGCCAGCAGTCAACACCCGAGTGGCGAAAAACTGTTTTTT. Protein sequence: CASSQHPSGEKLFF.

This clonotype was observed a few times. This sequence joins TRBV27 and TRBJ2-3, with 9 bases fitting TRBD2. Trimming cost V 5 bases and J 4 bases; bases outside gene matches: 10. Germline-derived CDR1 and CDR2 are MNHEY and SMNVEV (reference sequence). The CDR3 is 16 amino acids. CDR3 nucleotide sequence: TGTGCCAGCAGTACCTTAGCGGGAGCATCATCAGATACGCAGTATTTT. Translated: CASSTLAGASSDTQYF.

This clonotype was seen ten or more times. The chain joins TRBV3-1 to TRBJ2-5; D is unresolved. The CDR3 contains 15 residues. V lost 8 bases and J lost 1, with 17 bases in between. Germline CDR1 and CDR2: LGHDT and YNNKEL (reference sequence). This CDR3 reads CASRWGTISQETQYF. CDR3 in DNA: TGTGCCAGCCGATGGGGTACCATTTCCCAAGAGACCCAGTACTTC.

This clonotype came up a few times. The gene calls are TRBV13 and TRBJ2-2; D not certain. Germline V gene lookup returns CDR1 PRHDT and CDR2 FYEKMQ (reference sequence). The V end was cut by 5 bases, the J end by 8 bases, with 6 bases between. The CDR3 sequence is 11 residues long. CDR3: CASSPQGELFF. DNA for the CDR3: TGTGCCAGCAGCCCCCAGGGGGAGCTGTTTTTT.

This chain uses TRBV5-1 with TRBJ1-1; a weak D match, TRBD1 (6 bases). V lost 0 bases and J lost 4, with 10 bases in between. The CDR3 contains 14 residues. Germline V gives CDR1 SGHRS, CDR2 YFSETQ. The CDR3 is CASSLEGGITEAFF. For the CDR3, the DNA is TGCGCCAGCAGCTTGGAGGGGGGGATCACTGAAGCTTTCTTT.